This T cell receptor beta chain was obtained from a study of identical twins. Overall study findings and caveats: Whereas memory repertoires showed no such difference, abundant cord blood beta clonotypes carried fewer insertions. Weaker excess twin sharing was observed in beta out-of-frame sequences.

This CDR3 region has 12 residues. The germline V gene has CDR1 DFQATT and CDR2 SNEGSKA (reference sequence). The ends were cut back, 4 bases at V and 3 bases at J, with 9 bases in the middle. This clonotype appeared a few times. The antigen is undetermined. One entry per CDR3 protein results from TCRdb running MiXCR on the 5' RACE reads. The sample shows approximately 1.8 million distinct CDR3 sequences, 32% of them seen only once. The TCR comes from a newborn girl in good health. The sequenced sample consisted of cord blood. The V gene is TRBV20-1, the J gene TRBJ1-1; TRBD1 is a possible D gene (5 bases). This chain's CDR3 is CSANRPYTEAFF. CDR3 DNA: TGCAGTGCTAACAGGCCATACACTGAAGCTTTCTTT.